The rows below give T cell receptor beta chains drawn from one sample of a study of stem cell transplantation in POMP-related autoinflammatory disease. Method: immunoSEQ multiplex PCR; TCRdb's copy keeps in-frame clones and lacks some. This table holds more than 25,000 clones, around nine tenths found once. The sequencing used CD4+ T cells from PBMCs, collected before stem cell transplantation. These receptors were collected from a human donor with POMP-related autoinflammation and immune dysregulation (PRAID). Each CDR3 is given with its conserved first and last residue. The order of the fields is CDR3 DNA, CDR3 protein, V gene, D gene, J gene, clone size. D genes are given only for firm matches. A clone size is listed for some rows: how often the clone was seen (once, few, many), or a class if it is expanded.

CDR3nt: TGCGCCGAACGGAGGTTCTATGGCTACACCTTC
CDR3aa: CAERRFYGYTF
v_gene: TRBV23-1
d_gene: -
j_gene: TRBJ1-2
abundance: -

CDR3nt: TGTGCCAGCAGTACCGGAACTGAAGCTTTCTTT
CDR3aa: CASSTGTEAFF
v_gene: TRBV6-1
d_gene: -
j_gene: TRBJ1-1
abundance: -

CDR3nt: TGCGCCAGCAGCATGGGACAGGGAAAAGAGACCCAGTACTTC
CDR3aa: CASSMGQGKETQYF
v_gene: TRBV5-1
d_gene: TRBD1
j_gene: TRBJ2-5
abundance: once

CDR3nt: TGTGCCAGCAACGTAAGGGGACTAGCGGGTTACAATGAGCAGTTCTTC
CDR3aa: CASNVRGLAGYNEQFF
v_gene: TRBV2
d_gene: TRBD2
j_gene: TRBJ2-1
abundance: -

CDR3nt: TGTGCCAGCAGCCAAGACCCGACAGGGTACGAGCAGTACTTC
CDR3aa: CASSQDPTGYEQYF
v_gene: TRBV4-2
d_gene: TRBD1
j_gene: TRBJ2-7
abundance: -

CDR3nt: TGCGCCAGCAGCCAAGACTTAGGGACGGTCTCCTACGAGCAGTACTTC
CDR3aa: CASSQDLGTVSYEQYF
v_gene: TRBV4-1
d_gene: -
j_gene: TRBJ2-7
abundance: once

CDR3nt: TGTGCCTGGAGTGTAAACCCAGGGCTGAACACTGAAGCTTTCTTT
CDR3aa: CAWSVNPGLNTEAFF
v_gene: TRBV30
d_gene: -
j_gene: TRBJ1-1
abundance: -

CDR3nt: TGTGCCAGCAGCTTAATTTGGTTCAGTTCCACCGGGGAGCTGTTTTTT
CDR3aa: CASSLIWFSSTGELFF
v_gene: TRBV7-9
d_gene: -
j_gene: TRBJ2-2
abundance: -

CDR3nt: TGTGCCAGCAGTTCGGTGGGTAGCAATCAGCCCCAGCATTTT
CDR3aa: CASSSVGSNQPQHF
v_gene: TRBV6-5
d_gene: -
j_gene: TRBJ1-5
abundance: few

CDR3nt: TGTGCCAGCAGTCCCCTCTACGAGCAGTACTTC
CDR3aa: CASSPLYEQYF
v_gene: TRBV7-2
d_gene: -
j_gene: TRBJ2-7
abundance: -

CDR3nt: TGCAGCGTTGAGGGGACAGATAATGAAAAACTGTTTTTT
CDR3aa: CSVEGTDNEKLFF
v_gene: TRBV29-1
d_gene: TRBD1
j_gene: TRBJ1-4
abundance: -

CDR3nt: TGCGCCAGCAGCCGGGACCTTAACTATGGCTACACCTTC
CDR3aa: CASSRDLNYGYTF
v_gene: TRBV10-1
d_gene: -
j_gene: TRBJ1-2
abundance: -

CDR3nt: TGTGCCAGCAGCTTGGATAGCGGGGGGGCAGCAGAGACCCAGTACTTC
CDR3aa: CASSLDSGGAAETQYF
v_gene: TRBV5-4
d_gene: TRBD2
j_gene: TRBJ2-5
abundance: -

CDR3nt: TGTGCCAGCAGCTTAGCTAGCTTCACCTACGAGCAGTACTTC
CDR3aa: CASSLASFTYEQYF
v_gene: TRBV7-8
d_gene: -
j_gene: TRBJ2-7
abundance: -

CDR3nt: TGTGCCAGCAGCTTAGGGGGGCAAGAGACCCAGTACTTC
CDR3aa: CASSLGGQETQYF
v_gene: TRBV11-3
d_gene: -
j_gene: TRBJ2-5
abundance: -

CDR3nt: TGTGCCAGTAGTATTAAGAACACTGAAGCTTTCTTT
CDR3aa: CASSIKNTEAFF
v_gene: TRBV19
d_gene: -
j_gene: TRBJ1-1
abundance: -

CDR3nt: TGCGCCAGCAGCCAAGGTCAGGGCAGCCTTCTAGGAAACACCATATATTTT
CDR3aa: CASSQGQGSLLGNTIYF
v_gene: TRBV4-1
d_gene: -
j_gene: TRBJ1-3
abundance: -

CDR3nt: TGTGCCAGCAGCTTAGCGGGACTACCGTACTACGAGCAGTACTTC
CDR3aa: CASSLAGLPYYEQYF
v_gene: TRBV7-2
d_gene: TRBD2
j_gene: TRBJ2-7
abundance: -

CDR3nt: TGTGCCAGCAGCCCCGACAGGCTTGACCATAGCAATCAGCCCCAGCATTTT
CDR3aa: CASSPDRLDHSNQPQHF
v_gene: TRBV7-8
d_gene: -
j_gene: TRBJ1-5
abundance: -

CDR3nt: TGTGCCAGCAGCTTGGGACTTACAGGGGCTGGGGCCAACGTCCTGACTTTC
CDR3aa: CASSLGLTGAGANVLTF
v_gene: TRBV5-4
d_gene: TRBD1
j_gene: TRBJ2-6
abundance: -

CDR3nt: TGCGCCAGCAGCCCTGGACTGCAAGAGACCCAGTACTTC
CDR3aa: CASSPGLQETQYF
v_gene: TRBV5-1
d_gene: -
j_gene: TRBJ2-5
abundance: -

CDR3nt: TGTGCCAGCAGCAGGGACAGGGCTGGAAACACCATATATTTT
CDR3aa: CASSRDRAGNTIYF
v_gene: TRBV28
d_gene: TRBD1
j_gene: TRBJ1-3
abundance: -

CDR3nt: TGTGCCAGCAGTTCCCTGTCAGGGGCGTCGAACACCGGGGAGCTGTTTTTT
CDR3aa: CASSSLSGASNTGELFF
v_gene: TRBV28
d_gene: -
j_gene: TRBJ2-2
abundance: -

CDR3nt: TGTGCCAGCAGCCAGGGGGGCAAACTGTTTTTT
CDR3aa: CASSQGGKLFF
v_gene: TRBV6-5
d_gene: TRBD1
j_gene: TRBJ1-4
abundance: -

CDR3nt: TGTGCCAGCAGCTTAGCAGCGGGAGGCACAGATACGCAGTATTTT
CDR3aa: CASSLAAGGTDTQYF
v_gene: TRBV11-3
d_gene: TRBD2
j_gene: TRBJ2-3
abundance: -

CDR3nt: TGCAGCGTAAAGGACCCGGCAGATACGCAGTATTTT
CDR3aa: CSVKDPADTQYF
v_gene: TRBV29-1
d_gene: -
j_gene: TRBJ2-3
abundance: -

CDR3nt: TGTGCCAGCAGCTTACAGGGAGAAGGTAGCAATCAGCCCCAGCATTTT
CDR3aa: CASSLQGEGSNQPQHF
v_gene: TRBV2
d_gene: -
j_gene: TRBJ1-5
abundance: -

CDR3nt: TGTGCCAGCTCACCACAGGGAAGGTGGCCCCAGCATTTT
CDR3aa: CASSPQGRWPQHF
v_gene: TRBV18
d_gene: -
j_gene: TRBJ1-5
abundance: -

CDR3nt: TGTGCCAGCAGCTCTAGACTAGCGGGATCCACAGATACGCAGTATTTT
CDR3aa: CASSSRLAGSTDTQYF
v_gene: TRBV5-4
d_gene: TRBD2
j_gene: TRBJ2-3
abundance: once

CDR3nt: TGTGCCAGCAGCCCGATGGGGGGGCAGCCCCAGCATTTT
CDR3aa: CASSPMGGQPQHF
v_gene: TRBV7-2
d_gene: -
j_gene: TRBJ1-5
abundance: -

CDR3nt: TGTGCCAGCAGCGTTAAAATTACACACTCGGGGGGCTACACCTTC
CDR3aa: CASSVKITHSGGYTF
v_gene: TRBV5-6
d_gene: -
j_gene: TRBJ1-2
abundance: once

CDR3nt: TGTGCCAGTAGTGAGAACACTGAAGCTTTCTTT
CDR3aa: CASSENTEAFF
v_gene: TRBV19
d_gene: -
j_gene: TRBJ1-1
abundance: -

CDR3nt: TGTGCCAGCGGGACAGGGGGAAATCAGCCCCAGCATTTT
CDR3aa: CASGTGGNQPQHF
v_gene: TRBV28
d_gene: TRBD1
j_gene: TRBJ1-5
abundance: -

CDR3nt: TGTGCCAGCAGTGGGCAGCTGAACTTGAACACTGAAGCTTTCTTT
CDR3aa: CASSGQLNLNTEAFF
v_gene: TRBV27
d_gene: -
j_gene: TRBJ1-1
abundance: -

CDR3nt: TGCAGTGCTAGAGGGGAGACCCAGTACTTC
CDR3aa: CSARGETQYF
v_gene: TRBV20-1
d_gene: -
j_gene: TRBJ2-5
abundance: -